The clone carrying this T cell receptor beta chain was detected many times. One entry per CDR3 protein, called by TCRdb with MiXCR from the RT-PCR reads. The profile shows about 700,000 distinct CDR3 sequences, 14% of them singletons. Germline CDR1 and CDR2: SGDLS and YYNGEE. The CDR3 sequence is 14 residues long. The junction had 4 bases not matched to a gene; V was cut back by 2 bases and J by 2 bases. The chain recombines TRBV9 with TRBJ2-7, with 7 bases aligning to TRBD1. The receptor was derived from a female donor in good health, serving as a healthy control. Sequenced sample: memory CD4+ T cells from blood. In nucleotides, the CDR3 is TGTGCCAGCAGCGTGCAGGGGGTTCCCTACGAGCAGTACTTC. The encoded protein is CASSVQGVPYEQYF.